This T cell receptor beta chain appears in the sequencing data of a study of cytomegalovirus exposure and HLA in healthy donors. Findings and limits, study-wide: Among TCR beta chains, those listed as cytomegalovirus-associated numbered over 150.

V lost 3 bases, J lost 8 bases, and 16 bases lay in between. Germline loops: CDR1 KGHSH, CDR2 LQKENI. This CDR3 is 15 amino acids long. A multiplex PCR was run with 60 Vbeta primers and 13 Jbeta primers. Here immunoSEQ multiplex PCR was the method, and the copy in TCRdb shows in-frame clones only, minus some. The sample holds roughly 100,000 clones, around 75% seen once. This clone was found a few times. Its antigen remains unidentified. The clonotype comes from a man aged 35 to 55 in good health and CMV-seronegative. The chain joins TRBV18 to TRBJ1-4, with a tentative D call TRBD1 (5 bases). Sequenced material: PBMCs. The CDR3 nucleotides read TGTGCCAGCTCACCTATGCAGGGCGTGTGGGAAAAACTGTTTTTT. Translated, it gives CASSPMQGVWEKLFF. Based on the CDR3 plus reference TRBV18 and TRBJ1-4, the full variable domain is NAGVMQNPRHLVRRRGQEARLRCSPMKGHSHVYWYRQLPEEGLKFMVYLQKENIIDESGMPKERFSAEFPKEGPSILRIQQVVRGDSAAYFCASSPMQGVWEKLFFGSGTQLSVL.